The 30 T cell receptor beta chains presented below share a single source sample, sequenced in a study of shared clonotypes between healthy human individuals. The method was immunoSEQ multiplex PCR; TCRdb's version includes in-frame clones alone and lacks a portion of them. The table records some 980,000 clones, approximately 76% of them present only once. Sequencing was performed on memory CD4+ T cells sorted from blood. Noted subset: CD45RA-negative fraction. The source of these receptors is a man aged 18 to 29 in good health.

This clone has a handful of counts. J is TRBJ1-6 and V is TRBV7-8; 9 bases line up with TRBD1. The ends lost 2 bases at V and 9 bases at J; junction bases unmatched: 5. The germline CDR1 and CDR2 sequences are SGHVS and FQNEAQ. The CDR3 has 15 residues. The CDR3 here is CASSLKGQGTSPLHF. CDR3 coding DNA: TGTGCCAGCAGCTTAAAGGGACAGGGAACTTCACCCCTCCACTTT. Complete variable domain (other parts from reference TRBV7-8 and TRBJ1-6): GAGVSQSPRYKVAKRGQDVALRCDPISGHVSLFWYQQALGQGPEFLTYFQNEAQLDKSGLPSDRFFAERPEGSVSTLKIQRTQQEDSAVYLCASSLKGQGTSPLHFGNGTRLTVT.

V and J are TRBV18 and TRBJ2-7; the D gene is possibly TRBD2 (5 bases). The CDR3 totals 12 residues. Germline V gene data show CDR1 as KGHSH and CDR2 as LQKENI. V lost 5 bases, J lost 4 bases, and 9 bases lay in between. The CDR3 bases are TGTGCCAGCTCAGCCCGGGGATACGAGCAGTACTTC. This codes for CASSARGYEQYF.

This clone was recorded once. The chain joins TRBV6-5 to TRBJ1-2; 9 positions match TRBD1. From germline, CDR1 is MNHEY and CDR2 SVGAGI. The CDR3 runs 14 residues. Trimming at V came to 6 bases and at J to 4 bases, leaving 6 bases not matched to a gene. CDR3 nucleotide sequence: TGTGCCAGCAGCCGACGACAGGGGGTCTATGGCTACACCTTC. This encodes CASSRRQGVYGYTF.

The chain links TRBV4-3 to TRBJ2-3; a weak D match, TRBD2 (6 bases). V dropped 0 bases and J dropped 4 bases, with 11 bases sitting between them. This CDR3 is 15 amino acids long. Germline V lookup: CDR1 LGHNA, CDR2 YSLEER. The CDR3 coding sequence is TGCGCCAGCAGCCAAGATTCTGGCGGGGCAGATACGCAGTATTTT. It translates to CASSQDSGGADTQYF.

This rearrangement joins TRBV29-1 to TRBJ2-7, with unresolved D. The CDR3 loop spans 12 amino acids. V lost 2 bases and J 2 bases, leaving 7 bases between the germline ends. Germline-derived CDR1 and CDR2 are SQVTM and ANQGSEA. DNA of the CDR3: TGCAGCGTTGAACCCAGCCCCTACGAGCAGTACTTC. Translation gives CSVEPSPYEQYF.

The V call is TRBV11-2, the J call TRBJ2-1, with D maybe TRBD1 (6 bases). Trimming left V 1 base short and J 4 bases short, with 8 bases between. CDR1 SGHAT and CDR2 FQNNGV come from the germline V gene. The CDR3 length is 14 residues. The CDR3 DNA reads as TGTGCCAGCAGCTTAGCGGGACAATACAATGAGCAGTTCTTC. It encodes CASSLAGQYNEQFF.

The chain carries TRBV4-3 and TRBJ2-3; D is ambiguous. Trimming removed 2 bases from V and 6 bases from J, with 9 bases in between. The CDR3 totals 13 residues. Germline V gene lookup returns CDR1 LGHNA and CDR2 YSLEER. In DNA form, the CDR3 reads TGCGCCAGCAGCCAATCCCTCGGGGATACGCAGTATTTT. This sequence encodes CASSQSLGDTQYF.

The chain joins TRBV5-5 to TRBJ2-1, with TRBD1 as a possible D gene (5 bases). Germline assignment: CDR1 SGHKS and CDR2 YYEKEE (reference sequence). The V and J ends lost 4 bases and 4 bases respectively, with 9 bases between them. The length of the CDR3 is 13 residues. CDR3 nucleotide sequence: TGTGCCAGCAGCCCGGACACTTACAATGAGCAGTTCTTC. This codes for CASSPDTYNEQFF.

This chain links TRBV20-1 with TRBJ1-2, with D hard to call. The CDR3 runs 11 residues. Germline V gene lookup returns CDR1 DFQATT and CDR2 SNEGSKA (reference sequence). Trimming pared 5 bases from V and 4 bases from J, leaving 8 bases between. CDR3: CSAPEAYGYTF. CDR3 nucleotides: TGCAGTGCTCCAGAGGCCTATGGCTACACCTTC.

The CDR3 DNA reads as TGTGCCAGCAGCTTGCTTCTACACACAGATACGCAGTATTTT. It encodes CASSLLLHTDTQYF. The rearrangement joins TRBV5-8 to TRBJ2-3; D uncertain. CDR1 is SGHTS and CDR2 is YDEGEE in the germline V gene. The CDR3 is made up of 14 amino acids. V dropped 1 base and J dropped 2 bases, with 8 bases sitting between them.

The chain has TRBV15 and TRBJ1-2; tentatively, D is TRBD1 (6 bases). V was clipped by 3 bases and J by 8 bases, with 16 bases between them. The germline gives CDR1 LNHNV, CDR2 YYDKDF (reference sequence). The CDR3 runs to 14 residues. CDR3 protein: CATSRAQGFSGYTF. The CDR3 DNA follows: TGTGCCACCAGCAGGGCTCAGGGGTTTAGCGGCTACACCTTC.

The chain has TRBV7-2 and TRBJ1-5; D may be TRBD1 (5 bases). The CDR3 length is 13 residues. Trimming took 6 bases from V and 3 from J, leaving 9 bases between them. Germline lookup yields CDR1 SGHTA and CDR2 FQGNSA. CDR3 residues: CASSRTINQPQHF. CDR3 DNA sequence: TGTGCCAGCAGTCGGACAATCAATCAGCCCCAGCATTTT. The variable domain in full, completed from reference TRBV7-2 and TRBJ1-5, reads GAGVSQSPSNKVTEKGKDVELRCDPISGHTALYWYRQSLGQGLEFLIYFQGNSAPDKSGLPSDRFSAERTGGSVSTLTIQRTQQEDSAVYLCASSRTINQPQHFGDGTRLSIL.

The gene calls are TRBV2 and TRBJ1-4; tentatively, D is TRBD1 (6 bases). Trimming removed 6 bases from V and 7 bases from J, with 18 bases in between. The CDR3 runs 15 residues. Germline CDR1 reads SNHLY; CDR2 reads FYNNEI. Here the CDR3 DNA reads TGTGCCAGCAGGAGGTCCCAGGGGATGGCTGAAAAACTGTTTTTT. Amino acids: CASRRSQGMAEKLFF.

The V gene is TRBV18, the J gene TRBJ1-1; the D is unclear. The CDR3 length is 15 residues. V lost 2 bases and J 0 bases, leaving 10 bases between the germline ends. Germline loops: CDR1 KGHSH, CDR2 LQKENI. CDR3 nucleotides: TGTGCCAGCTCACCAGGAACGGGCCTGAACACTGAAGCTTTCTTT. Its protein product is CASSPGTGLNTEAFF. The variable domain in full, completed from reference TRBV18 and TRBJ1-1, reads NAGVMQNPRHLVRRRGQEARLRCSPMKGHSHVYWYRQLPEEGLKFMVYLQKENIIDESGMPKERFSAEFPKEGPSILRIQQVVRGDSAAYFCASSPGTGLNTEAFFGQGTRLTVV.

As regards this clone: The sample contains more than one DNA sequence encoding this CDR3. This chain connects TRBV9 to TRBJ1-1; no clear D gene. V gave up 0 bases and J gave up 0 bases, with 6 bases separating them. The length of the CDR3 is 14 residues. Germline-derived CDR1 and CDR2 are SGDLS and YYNGEE. CDR3 DNA sequence: TGTGCCAGCAGCGTAGTTGGGCTGAACACTGAAGCTTTCTTT. It yields the protein CASSVVGLNTEAFF.

The chain combines TRBV7-3 with TRBJ2-1; D remains unclear. This CDR3 comprises 15 residues. The V end lost 5 bases, the J end lost 0 bases, and 11 bases lay between the germline ends. Germline CDR1 SGHTA, CDR2 FQGTGA. Here the CDR3 reads CASSPQLNSYNEQFF. CDR3 DNA sequence: TGTGCCAGCAGCCCACAACTGAACTCCTACAATGAGCAGTTCTTC.

This clone was recorded once. The chain joins TRBV7-2 to TRBJ1-1; perhaps TRBD1 as D (5 bases). The germline V and J ends were trimmed by 3 bases and 1 base, with 6 bases remaining between them. The CDR3 totals 13 residues. The germline V gene encodes CDR1 SGHTA and CDR2 FQGNSA. This chain's CDR3 is CASSFTGNTEAFF. The DNA for the CDR3 is TGTGCCAGCAGCTTTACAGGGAACACTGAAGCTTTCTTT.

This clone appeared a few times. The chain joins TRBV10-3 to TRBJ1-5; D perhaps matches TRBD1 (6 bases). With 0 bases removed from V and 6 bases from J, the gap between germline ends came to 12 bases. This CDR3 has 15 residues. Germline V gene data show CDR1 as ENHRY and CDR2 as SYGVKD. The CDR3 protein is CAISESWGAGQPQHF. The CDR3 DNA reads as TGTGCCATCAGTGAGTCATGGGGGGCCGGTCAGCCCCAGCATTTT.

The chain links TRBV7-2 to TRBJ1-3, with 8 bases matching TRBD1. The CDR3 sequence is 16 residues long. Trimming at V came to 1 base and at J to 2 bases, leaving 4 bases not matched to a gene. Germline V gene lookup returns CDR1 SGHTA and CDR2 FQGNSA. CDR3 DNA: TGTGCCAGCAGCTTAGGACAGGGGAAAGCTGGAAACACCATATATTTT. Its protein product is CASSLGQGKAGNTIYF.

V and J are TRBV11-1 and TRBJ2-7; D might be TRBD1 or TRBD2, each matching 5 bases. Germline CDR1 SGHAT, CDR2 FQDESV (reference sequence). V lost 0 bases to trimming and J lost 2 bases, with 11 bases between them. The CDR3 is 15 amino acids. CDR3: CASSLAGDDTYEQYF. Here the CDR3 DNA reads TGTGCCAGCAGCTTAGCTGGGGACGACACCTACGAGCAGTACTTC. Using reference TRBV11-1 and TRBJ2-7 for the parts outside the CDR3, the full variable domain is EAEVAQSPRYKITEKSQAVAFWCDPISGHATLYWYRQILGQGPELLVQFQDESVVDDSQLPKDRFSAERLKGVDSTLKIQPAELGDSAMYLCASSLAGDDTYEQYFGPGTRLTVT.

In this sample, this clone turned up a few times. The chain links TRBV10-3 to TRBJ1-3, with D hard to call. Trimming removed 6 bases from V and 0 bases from J, with 9 bases in between. Germline CDR1 reads ENHRY; CDR2 reads SYGVKD. The CDR3 is made up of 14 amino acids. This chain's CDR3 is CAIRAISSGNTIYF. In DNA, the CDR3 is TGTGCCATCAGGGCGATAAGCTCTGGAAACACCATATATTTT.

Details on this clone: The sample holds other DNA sequences that translate to the same CDR3. This chain connects TRBV30 to TRBJ1-1; D is undetermined. Germline V gene sequence: CDR1 GTSNPN, CDR2 SVGIG (reference sequence). This CDR3 comprises 13 residues. Trimming removed 0 bases from V and 1 base from J, with 6 bases in between. The CDR3 DNA is TGTGCCTGGAGTGTGGGCGCGAACACTGAAGCTTTCTTT. Amino acids: CAWSVGANTEAFF.

This clone occurred a few times. The chain carries TRBV4-1 and TRBJ2-7; D not certain. Germline values: CDR1 MGHRA, CDR2 YSYEKL. There are 15 residues in the CDR3. Trimming stripped 0 bases from V and 0 bases from J, with 9 bases between. CDR3 nucleotides: TGCGCCAGCAGCCAAGATCGGATTTCCTCCTACGAGCAGTACTTC. Translated, it gives CASSQDRISSYEQYF.

The chain carries TRBV5-1 and TRBJ2-1, with TRBD1 identical over 9 bases. Per germline, CDR1 SGHRS and CDR2 YFSETQ. V lost 0 bases and J lost 8; bases outside the gene matches: 6. This CDR3 region has 15 residues. Here the CDR3 reads CASSLEGTGRDEQFF. The CDR3 DNA is TGCGCCAGCAGCTTGGAGGGGACAGGGAGGGATGAGCAGTTCTTC.

Details on this clone: The sample carries other DNA sequences with the same CDR3. CDR3 in amino acids: CASSPGGANEKLFF. The CDR3 nucleotides are TGCGCCAGCAGCCCCGGTGGGGCTAATGAAAAACTGTTTTTT. The genes are TRBV5-1 and TRBJ1-4; D ambiguous. The CDR3 is 14 amino acids. V was cut by 4 bases and J by 3 bases, with 10 bases left in between. Germline V lookup: CDR1 SGHRS, CDR2 YFSETQ.

This clone appeared a few times. At the DNA level, this CDR3 is encoded by other sequences in the same sample as well. The chain carries TRBV2 and TRBJ1-2; no firm D call. The CDR3 has 12 amino acids. CDR1 is SNHLY and CDR2 is FYNNEI in the germline V gene. Trimming removed 3 bases from V and 4 bases from J, with 6 bases in between. This chain's CDR3 is CASSEGFYGYTF. DNA for the CDR3: TGTGCCAGCAGTGAGGGGTTCTATGGCTACACCTTC.

J is TRBJ2-7 and V is TRBV7-6; tentatively, D is TRBD1 (6 bases). CDR3 length equals 15 residues. V lost 0 bases, J lost 6 bases, and 15 bases lay in between. Germline loops: CDR1 SGHVS, CDR2 FNYEAQ. The CDR3 DNA reads as TGTGCCAGCAGCTTAGCGCCCTGGACAGCAGGCGAGCAGTACTTC. As protein: CASSLAPWTAGEQYF.

V and J are TRBV9 and TRBJ2-7; D remains unclear. The CDR3 spans 14 residues. Trimming left V 0 bases short and J 10 bases short, with 17 bases between. The germline V gene encodes CDR1 SGDLS and CDR2 YYNGEE. CDR3 loop: CASSVGSRSSGQYF. Here the CDR3 DNA reads TGTGCCAGCAGCGTAGGGTCAAGGTCTTCTGGACAGTACTTC. Together with reference TRBV9 and TRBJ2-7, the CDR3 gives the full variable domain: DSGVTQTPKHLITATGQRVTLRCSPRSGDLSVYWYQQSLDQGLQFLIQYYNGEERAKGNILERFSAQQFPDLHSELNLSSLELGDSALYFCASSVGSRSSGQYFGPGTRLTVT.

The chain joins TRBV28 to TRBJ1-3, with TRBD1 as a possible D gene (6 bases). From germline, CDR1 is MDHEN and CDR2 SYDVKM. This CDR3 comprises 15 residues. The V gene lost 4 bases and the J gene lost 0 bases, with 10 bases spanning the gap. The CDR3 protein is CASSSTGLSGNTIYF. The CDR3 nucleotides are TGTGCCAGCAGTTCTACAGGGCTCTCTGGAAACACCATATATTTT.

This clone showed up just a few times. The sample holds other DNA sequences that translate to the same CDR3. The chain is built from TRBV18 and TRBJ2-7; D is undetermined. This CDR3 has 13 amino acids. Looked up from germline, CDR1 is KGHSH and CDR2 is LQKENI. V was shortened by 2 bases and J by 0 bases, with 5 bases between the two germline ends. The CDR3 DNA is TGTGCCAGCTCACCAGGCGGCTCCTACGAGCAGTACTTC. Protein sequence: CASSPGGSYEQYF.